This T cell receptor beta chain was identified in a study of CD8 T cells in Susac syndrome. CDR1 is WNHNN, CDR2 SYGVQD, per germline (reference sequence). The CDR3 spans 14 residues. Trimming shortened V by 7 bases and J by 3 bases, and 16 bases separated the two germline ends. With random hexamers, about 0.5 to 1 ug RNA was reverse transcribed. TCRdb independently ran MiXCR on the immunoSEQ multiplex PCR reads; one entry per CDR3 protein. The sample carries about 77,000 distinct CDR3 sequences, just over 90% recorded once. This clonotype has just one count. This TCR came from a human donor with Susac syndrome. This chain links TRBV10-1 with TRBJ2-7; no reliable D call. The sequenced sample consisted of CD4+ T cells from PBMCs. The CDR3 region is CASISGRTDYEQYF. DNA of the CDR3: TGCGCCAGCATATCCGGACGGACGGACTACGAGCAGTACTTC.